The subject of this entry is one TCR beta chain. The antigen is not known. Between roughly 20,000 and 1,100,000 sorted cells, with 10%, 30% or 50% RNA, yielded naive CD8 libraries. Naive CD8 T cells were sorted, and the gate applied was CD8+CD4-CCR7+CD45RA+. This sample was included in a study of molecular identifiers for immune sequencing clone quantification. Study-level results: Molecules of identical TCR sharing a barcode could underestimate highly expanded clone sizes.

Germline CDR1 and CDR2: DFQATT and SNEGSKA (reference sequence). Trimming shortened V by 6 bases and J by 5 bases, and 16 bases separated the two germline ends. The CDR3 length is 13 residues. The bulk TCR libraries were made with methods described before and with listed TCR primers. TCRdb itself ran the PCR reads through MiXCR, one entry per CDR3 protein. The data contain about 100,000 distinct CDR3 sequences, 35% to 40% of them singletons. What was sequenced was naive CD8+ T cells from blood, with Jurkat cell RNA spiked in. Subset given: FACS-sorted CD8+CD4-CCR7+CD45RA+ naive T cells. The TCR was taken from a human donor in good health. Some libraries in this study had Jurkat cell RNA spiked in. The chain joins TRBV20-1 to TRBJ1-2; the D gene is possibly TRBD1 (6 bases). CDR3 sequence: CSALSGQSYGYTF. The CDR3 DNA sequence: TGCAGTGCCCTTTCAGGACAGTCATATGGCTACACCTTC.